This T cell receptor (beta chain) came from a study of T-cell memory formation after mild COVID-19 (dated by TCRdb to about 2021). As for the study more broadly: TCR sequence clusters from the two donors were found to be largely donor specific. In two donors, T-cell clones that expanded and contracted after mild COVID-19 were tracked by sequencing TCRalpha and TCRbeta repertoires over time. Two young, previously healthy adult volunteers, one female and one male, were included in the cohort. Paper-wide results and their limitations: The study covered only a couple of mild cases, and larger cohorts including severe cases with pre-infection samples were considered necessary. SARS-CoV-2 specificity was not confirmed for the second-wave clones peaking on day 37. From day 15 to 85, contracting clones showed balanced CD4/CD8 phenotypes, whereas a second wave of clones that expanded from day 15 to 37 leaned towards CD4+. Some responding clones were found in pre-infection memory, which suggests that pre-existing cross-reactive memory T cells took part in the SARS-CoV-2 response. Contracting CD4+ clones appeared mostly in the CM and EM memory subsets, whereas CD8+ clones were enriched in EMRA.

On this clonotype itself: Its antigen is still unknown. The input lacks base qualities; no much larger clone sits a single base away.

The sequencer was an Illumina NovaSeq 6000. Using 5'RACE with constant-segment primers, TCRalpha and TCRbeta cDNA libraries were constructed, with sample barcodes and unique molecular identifiers added in the process. RNA was extracted from every sample with Trizol reagent. The libraries were amplified in two PCR steps, and the second step added a second sample barcode and Illumina TruSeq adapters. Libraries were sequenced on an Illumina NovaSeq with 2 x 150 bp paired-end reads. Per the source publication's procedure: Demultiplexing of reads and collapsing into UMI-guided consensus sequences were performed with migec v1.2.7. Using mixcr v2.1.11, the UMI consensuses were aligned to TRA and TRB V and J templates and assembled into clonotypes. A clonotype was counted as expanded or contracted only when both edgeR and NoisET called the clonotype significant, with the noise models trained on biological replicates. For edgeR calls, the cutoffs were a false discovery rate-adjusted p below 0.01 and a log2 fold-change threshold of 1. PCA with hierarchical clustering of max-normalized trajectories of the 1000 most abundant clonotypes was used as exploratory dynamics analysis. Separately sequenced CD4+ and CD8+ repertoires were used to assign a CD4 or CD8 phenotype to each responding clone. TCRdb reran the public reads through fastp at Q25 and MiXCR, keeping productive beta chains. Merged by CDR3 protein, the rows form single entries marked with the most common genes and DNA. TCRdb's processing, not the authors' own work, is the source of the V and J calls. For this sample the table gives fewer than 550,000 distinct CDR3 sequences, of which approximately 20% were detected only once. Roughly 8.4% of the sample is in the top ten clones.

Ficoll-Paque density gradient centrifugation was used to isolate PBMCs. The receptor comes from an adult woman who had mild COVID-19 (a few samples of this study predate the infection). The sample titles of this study are shuffled in the database, so cell type and time point are left out; the donor was told from shared clones. The specimen sequenced was PBMCs or a T cell subset sorted from them (not recorded which).

The CDR3 region has the sequence CASGRDSYEQYF. The sequence in DNA is TGTGCCAGCGGGCGGGACAGCTACGAGCAGTACTTC. The rearrangement joined TRBV7-9 to TRBJ2-7; TRBD1 is perhaps the D gene, given 7 matching bases. V and J are truncated by 8 bases and 3 bases respectively, leaving an intervening sequence of 11 bases. The CDR1 and CDR2 encoded by the germline V gene (reference sequence) are SEHNR and FQNEAQ. The CDR3 numbers 12 residues from cysteine through phenylalanine. Only CDR3 DNA remains: 36 bases, in frame from the first base.